A single TCR beta chain is shown here with its context. Its antigen is unknown. These data belong to a study of shared clonotypes between healthy human individuals. CD8 cells classed as naive were CD45RO-negative and positively selected for CCR7, excluding terminally differentiated effector memory CD45RA+ cells. Study-wide results and limits: Shared clonotypes: approximately 5% naive CD4, approximately 3.4% naive CD8, 2.3% memory CD4, under 0.45% memory CD8.

J gave up 5 bases and V 9 bases, and 0 bases lay outside the gene matches. This CDR3 is built from 11 residues. Germline CDR1 and CDR2: MNHEY and SMNVEV (reference sequence). Produced via immunoSEQ multiplex PCR; TCRdb's table is partial and in-frame only. There are roughly 890,000 clones in the sample; over 90% occur only once, and around 24% lies in the top ten. The rearrangement links TRBV27 to TRBJ1-2; 10 bases agree with TRBD1. The sequence came from a young man in good health. Input material: naive CD8+ T cells sorted from blood. The CDR3 region has the DNA TGTGCCAGGGGACAGGGGTATGGCTACACCTTC. Translation gives CARGQGYGYTF.